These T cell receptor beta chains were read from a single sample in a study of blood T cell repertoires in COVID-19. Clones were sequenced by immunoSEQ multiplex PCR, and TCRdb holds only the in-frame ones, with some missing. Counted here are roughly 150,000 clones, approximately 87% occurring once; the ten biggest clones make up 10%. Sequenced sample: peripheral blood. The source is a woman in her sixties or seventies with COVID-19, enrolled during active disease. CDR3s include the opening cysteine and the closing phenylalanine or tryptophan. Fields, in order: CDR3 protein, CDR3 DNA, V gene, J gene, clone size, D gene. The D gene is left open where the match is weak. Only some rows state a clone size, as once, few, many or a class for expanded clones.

CDR3 protein: CASSDRVYEQYF
CDR3 DNA: TGTGCCAGCAGTGACAGGGTCTACGAGCAGTACTTC
V gene: TRBV25-1
J gene: TRBJ2-7
clone size: -
D gene: -

CDR3 protein: CASSSPTRPSGNTQYF
CDR3 DNA: TGTGCCAGCAGCTCTCCGACTAGGCCGTCGGGAAATACGCAGTATTTT
V gene: TRBV9
J gene: TRBJ2-3
clone size: -
D gene: -

CDR3 protein: CASSSGQGANTIYF
CDR3 DNA: TGTGCCAGCAGCTCGGGACAGGGGGCGAACACCATATATTTT
V gene: TRBV7-3
J gene: TRBJ1-3
clone size: -
D gene: TRBD1

CDR3 protein: CASRPAAGTEAFF
CDR3 DNA: TGTGCCAGCAGACCGGCGGCGGGGACTGAAGCTTTCTTT
V gene: TRBV14
J gene: TRBJ1-1
clone size: once
D gene: -

CDR3 protein: CASSLTEPYGYTF
CDR3 DNA: TGTGCCAGCAGTCTTACAGAGCCCTATGGCTACACCTTC
V gene: TRBV6-6
J gene: TRBJ1-2
clone size: -
D gene: -

CDR3 protein: CASSLREGGPAETQYF
CDR3 DNA: TGCGCCAGCAGCCTCAGGGAGGGGGGGCCCGCAGAGACCCAGTACTTC
V gene: TRBV4-1
J gene: TRBJ2-5
clone size: -
D gene: -

CDR3 protein: CASSSTSGGTGETQYF
CDR3 DNA: TGCGCCAGCAGCTCGACTAGCGGGGGAACGGGCGAGACCCAGTACTTC
V gene: TRBV5-1
J gene: TRBJ2-5
clone size: once
D gene: TRBD2

CDR3 protein: CASTPVARGEQYF
CDR3 DNA: TGTGCCAGCACCCCGGTGGCGCGCGGCGAGCAGTACTTC
V gene: TRBV11-2
J gene: TRBJ2-7
clone size: -
D gene: -

CDR3 protein: CASSLYAGTGGAFTEAFF
CDR3 DNA: TGTGCCAGCAGCTTATACGCCGGGACAGGGGGCGCTTTCACTGAAGCTTTCTTT
V gene: TRBV11-2
J gene: TRBJ1-1
clone size: -
D gene: TRBD1

CDR3 protein: CASSVTSAGELFF
CDR3 DNA: TGTGCCAGCAGCGTTACTAGCGCCGGGGAGCTGTTTTTT
V gene: TRBV7-9
J gene: TRBJ2-2
clone size: few
D gene: TRBD2

CDR3 protein: CASSFGVNEQFF
CDR3 DNA: TGCGCCAGCAGCTTCGGTGTAAATGAGCAGTTCTTC
V gene: TRBV5-1
J gene: TRBJ2-1
clone size: -
D gene: -

CDR3 protein: CASSLDSSNTEAFF
CDR3 DNA: TGCGCCAGCAGCTTGGACAGCTCGAACACTGAAGCTTTCTTT
V gene: TRBV5-1
J gene: TRBJ1-1
clone size: -
D gene: -

CDR3 protein: CASSLGPGPRVYEQYF
CDR3 DNA: TGTGCCAGCAGCTTAGGTCCGGGTCCGAGAGTCTACGAGCAGTACTTC
V gene: TRBV7-8
J gene: TRBJ2-7
clone size: -
D gene: -

CDR3 protein: CASSQDTDSSRTDTQYF
CDR3 DNA: TGCGCCAGCAGCCAAGATACGGACTCAAGTCGCACAGATACGCAGTATTTT
V gene: TRBV4-1
J gene: TRBJ2-3
clone size: -
D gene: -

CDR3 protein: CASRWADGDSPLHF
CDR3 DNA: TGTGCCAGCAGGTGGGCGGACGGGGATTCACCCCTCCACTTT
V gene: TRBV7-9
J gene: TRBJ1-6
clone size: once
D gene: -

CDR3 protein: CASSPELAAGKNIQYF
CDR3 DNA: TGTGCCAGCTCACCAGAACTAGCGGCAGGGAAAAACATTCAGTACTTC
V gene: TRBV18
J gene: TRBJ2-4
clone size: -
D gene: TRBD2

CDR3 protein: CASLRDSGEQYF
CDR3 DNA: TGTGCCAGCCTTCGGGATTCGGGCGAGCAGTACTTC
V gene: TRBV5-6
J gene: TRBJ2-7
clone size: -
D gene: -

CDR3 protein: CASRNRGPLNQPQHF
CDR3 DNA: TGTGCCAGCAGAAATAGGGGGCCGTTGAATCAGCCCCAGCATTTT
V gene: TRBV28
J gene: TRBJ1-5
clone size: -
D gene: TRBD1

CDR3 protein: CASSDRQGWGYEQYF
CDR3 DNA: TGCGCCAGCAGTGATAGACAGGGCTGGGGCTACGAGCAGTACTTC
V gene: TRBV5-1
J gene: TRBJ2-7
clone size: -
D gene: TRBD1

CDR3 protein: CASSQDLPASGVETQYF
CDR3 DNA: TGTGCCAGCAGCCAAGATCTTCCGGCTAGCGGGGTCGAGACCCAGTACTTC
V gene: TRBV3-1/TRBV3-2
J gene: TRBJ2-5
clone size: -
D gene: TRBD2

CDR3 protein: CASTPRYYGYTF
CDR3 DNA: TGTGCCAGCACCCCCCGGTATTATGGCTACACCTTC
V gene: TRBV28
J gene: TRBJ1-2
clone size: -
D gene: -

CDR3 protein: CASSDLDRDDEKLFF
CDR3 DNA: TGTGCCAGCAGTGATCTTGACAGGGACGATGAAAAACTGTTTTTT
V gene: TRBV25-1
J gene: TRBJ1-4
clone size: -
D gene: TRBD1

CDR3 protein: CASTEDPGGETQYF
CDR3 DNA: TGTGCCAGTACCGAAGACCCGGGCGGGGAGACCCAGTACTTC
V gene: TRBV19
J gene: TRBJ2-5
clone size: -
D gene: -

CDR3 protein: CASSSDTNNEKLFF
CDR3 DNA: TGTGCCAGCAGCTCCGACACGAATAATGAAAAACTGTTTTTT
V gene: TRBV7-2
J gene: TRBJ1-4
clone size: -
D gene: -

CDR3 protein: CASSISQGETDTQYF
CDR3 DNA: TGTGCCAGTAGTATATCACAGGGGGAGACAGATACGCAGTATTTT
V gene: TRBV19
J gene: TRBJ2-3
clone size: -
D gene: TRBD1

CDR3 protein: CASSQEWSSGANVLTF
CDR3 DNA: TGTGCCAGCAGCCAAGAGTGGAGCTCTGGGGCCAACGTCCTGACTTTC
V gene: TRBV3-1/TRBV3-2
J gene: TRBJ2-6
clone size: -
D gene: -

CDR3 protein: CASSSPGSGGNEKLFF
CDR3 DNA: TGTGCCAGCAGTTCCCCCGGAAGTGGCGGAAATGAAAAACTGTTTTTT
V gene: TRBV28
J gene: TRBJ1-4
clone size: -
D gene: -

CDR3 protein: CASSYSVDSGDTQYF
CDR3 DNA: TGTGCCAGCAGTTACTCTGTAGACTCGGGAGATACGCAGTATTTT
V gene: TRBV6-5
J gene: TRBJ2-3
clone size: -
D gene: -

CDR3 protein: CATSREEGDGYTF
CDR3 DNA: TGTGCCACCAGCAGAGAGGAGGGCGATGGCTACACCTTC
V gene: TRBV15
J gene: TRBJ1-2
clone size: -
D gene: -

CDR3 protein: CASSLDPRGMTGSGNTIYF
CDR3 DNA: TGTGCCAGCAGCTTAGACCCAAGAGGAATGACAGGGTCTGGAAACACCATATATTTT
V gene: TRBV7-9
J gene: TRBJ1-3
clone size: -
D gene: TRBD1

CDR3 protein: CASSPRTGRADSYEQYF
CDR3 DNA: TGTGCCAGCTCACCACGAACGGGCAGGGCGGATTCCTACGAGCAGTACTTC
V gene: TRBV18
J gene: TRBJ2-7
clone size: -
D gene: -

CDR3 protein: CASSQGRTGKKNIQYF
CDR3 DNA: TGTGCCAGCAGCCAAGGACGGACAGGGAAAAAAAACATTCAGTACTTC
V gene: TRBV3-1/TRBV3-2
J gene: TRBJ2-4
clone size: -
D gene: TRBD1

CDR3 protein: CASSQEDRFGGQETQYF
CDR3 DNA: TGTGCCAGCAGCCAAGAGGATAGGTTCGGCGGCCAAGAGACCCAGTACTTC
V gene: TRBV3-1/TRBV3-2
J gene: TRBJ2-5
clone size: -
D gene: -

CDR3 protein: CASSQDWRVHEQFF
CDR3 DNA: TGTGCCAGCAGCCAAGATTGGAGGGTCCATGAGCAGTTCTTC
V gene: TRBV4-2
J gene: TRBJ2-1
clone size: -
D gene: -

CDR3 protein: CASSLVPGETQYF
CDR3 DNA: TGCGCCAGCAGCTTGGTGCCAGGGGAGACCCAGTACTTC
V gene: TRBV5-1
J gene: TRBJ2-5
clone size: once
D gene: -

CDR3 protein: CASSWTDLAHEQFF
CDR3 DNA: TGTGCCAGCAGTTGGACTGACCTAGCACACGAGCAGTTCTTC
V gene: TRBV6-2/TRBV6-3
J gene: TRBJ2-1
clone size: -
D gene: -

CDR3 protein: CSASAVGPAPGTQYF
CDR3 DNA: TGCAGTGCTAGTGCGGTGGGGCCTGCCCCGGGTACGCAGTATTTT
V gene: TRBV20-1
J gene: TRBJ2-3
clone size: -
D gene: -

CDR3 protein: CASSFSGQGDGYTF
CDR3 DNA: TGCGCCAGCAGCTTTTCAGGACAGGGGGATGGCTACACCTTC
V gene: TRBV5-1
J gene: TRBJ1-2
clone size: -
D gene: TRBD1

CDR3 protein: CASSESLAGHTDTQYF
CDR3 DNA: TGCGCCAGCAGTGAGTCGCTAGCGGGCCACACAGATACGCAGTATTTT
V gene: TRBV10-1
J gene: TRBJ2-3
clone size: -
D gene: TRBD2

CDR3 protein: CASSSGGGARAQETQYF
CDR3 DNA: TGTGCCAGCAGCTCAGGCGGGGGGGCCAGGGCCCAAGAGACCCAGTACTTC
V gene: TRBV7-9
J gene: TRBJ2-5
clone size: -
D gene: TRBD2

CDR3 protein: CASSPRDSPYEQYF
CDR3 DNA: TGTGCCAGCAGCCCCCGGGACAGCCCCTACGAGCAGTACTTC
V gene: TRBV14
J gene: TRBJ2-7
clone size: -
D gene: TRBD1

CDR3 protein: CASSFVAGKNTGELFF
CDR3 DNA: TGTGCCAGCAGCTTTGTGGCCGGGAAGAACACCGGGGAGCTGTTTTTT
V gene: TRBV11-3
J gene: TRBJ2-2
clone size: -
D gene: -

CDR3 protein: CASSSGTGSQTGNTIYF
CDR3 DNA: TGCGCCAGCAGCTCAGGGACAGGGTCGCAAACTGGAAACACCATATATTTT
V gene: TRBV5-1
J gene: TRBJ1-3
clone size: -
D gene: TRBD1

CDR3 protein: CASSPYSGGARDTQYF
CDR3 DNA: TGTGCCAGCTCCCCCTATAGCGGGGGGGCCAGAGATACGCAGTATTTT
V gene: TRBV18
J gene: TRBJ2-3
clone size: -
D gene: TRBD2

CDR3 protein: CASSAWGESEAFF
CDR3 DNA: TGTGCCAGCAGTGCGTGGGGGGAGAGTGAAGCTTTCTTT
V gene: TRBV2
J gene: TRBJ1-1
clone size: -
D gene: -

CDR3 protein: CASGLTGANYGYTF
CDR3 DNA: TGTGCTAGTGGTTTGACAGGGGCTAACTATGGCTACACCTTC
V gene: TRBV12-5
J gene: TRBJ1-2
clone size: -
D gene: TRBD1